One T cell receptor (beta chain) is described in this entry. Per the original methods: Quantification of nucleated cells was approximated via reference gene primer amplification. Sequencing used immunoSEQ multiplex PCR; TCRdb keeps in-frame clones, though not all of them. V and J calls plus clone size are reproduced from that table; the DNA served to infer D and trimming. The profile shows about 220,000 clones, around 83% of them singletons. The V and J ends lost 8 bases and 0 bases, in that order; junction bases with no gene match: 1. The CDR3 has 12 residues. Germline assignment: CDR1 SNHLY and CDR2 FYNNEI. This entry belongs to a study of blood T cell repertoires in COVID-19. Study-wide background: Researchers got acute and convalescent COVID-19 samples from the United States, Italy and Spain. The cDNA or gDNA used as material had been derived from T cells, B-cell-depleted T cells, or PBMCs.

The TCR was taken from a man aged 50 to 60 with active or convalescent COVID-19. Sequencing was done on a sample of peripheral blood. This chain uses TRBV2 with TRBJ2-7, with 7 bases lining up with TRBD1. As DNA, the CDR3 is TGTGCCAGCGGGACAGTCTCCTACGAGCAGTACGTC. Translation gives CASGTVSYEQYV.